This T cell receptor (beta chain) was profiled in a study of blood T cell repertoires in COVID-19. Study as a whole: In each case, the material was cDNA or gDNA derived from T cells, B-cell-depleted T cells, or PBMCs.

Germline V gives CDR1 SGHTA, CDR2 FQGNSA. The CDR3 runs 14 residues. The V end lost 0 bases, the J end lost 0 bases, and 5 bases lay between the germline ends. The data were produced by immunoSEQ multiplex PCR, yet TCRdb's version contains in-frame clones alone and is incomplete. The sample includes approximately 140,000 clones, approximately 88% of them seen just once. The sequencing input was peripheral blood. The sequence came from a human donor in a cohort sampled during active COVID-19. This chain joins TRBV7-2 and TRBJ1-2, with D unresolved. This CDR3 reads CASSLARANYGYTF. The DNA of the CDR3 is TGTGCCAGCAGCTTAGCGCGGGCTAACTATGGCTACACCTTC.